The sequence of this T cell receptor beta chain was determined in a study of vaccination and CD4 T cells after COVID-19. The wider study: The convalescents, six males and four females, included two who were Hispanic. Post-COVID samples had a sampling time that fell a median around 100 days after diagnosis (range 35 to 161). Overlapping SARS-CoV-2, HCoV-NL63, HCoV-OC43 and HCoV-229E spike peptides were used to stimulate cells. Overall study findings and caveats: A median of around 86% of reactive clones, in convalescent patients, became evident only post-vaccination.

Only a few counts were recorded for this clonotype. The antigen remains undetermined. Specified treatment: roughly nine-day PBMC culture with coronavirus spike peptide pools or control peptides (ViraFEST assay). Cultured CD4+ T cell DNA was sequenced using the Oncomine TCR Beta short-read assay. One entry per CDR3 protein results from TCRdb running MiXCR on the PCR reads. The sample comprises roughly 15,000 distinct CDR3 sequences, about 60% of which are singletons, and roughly a sixth rests with the top ten. The receptor comes from a human donor who had recovered from COVID-19. Sequencing was performed on CD4+ T cells from blood, cultured in vitro.

CDR3 amino acids: CSAVEGGQPQHF. The CDR3 region has the DNA TGCAGTGCCGTCGAGGGAGGGCAGCCCCAGCATTTT. The J gene is TRBJ1-5, the V gene TRBV20-1; D call uncertain. The CDR3 consists of 12 residues. Per the germline V gene, CDR1 is DFQATT and CDR2 is SNEGSKA (reference sequence). V lost 6 bases to trimming and J lost 7 bases, with 13 bases between them.